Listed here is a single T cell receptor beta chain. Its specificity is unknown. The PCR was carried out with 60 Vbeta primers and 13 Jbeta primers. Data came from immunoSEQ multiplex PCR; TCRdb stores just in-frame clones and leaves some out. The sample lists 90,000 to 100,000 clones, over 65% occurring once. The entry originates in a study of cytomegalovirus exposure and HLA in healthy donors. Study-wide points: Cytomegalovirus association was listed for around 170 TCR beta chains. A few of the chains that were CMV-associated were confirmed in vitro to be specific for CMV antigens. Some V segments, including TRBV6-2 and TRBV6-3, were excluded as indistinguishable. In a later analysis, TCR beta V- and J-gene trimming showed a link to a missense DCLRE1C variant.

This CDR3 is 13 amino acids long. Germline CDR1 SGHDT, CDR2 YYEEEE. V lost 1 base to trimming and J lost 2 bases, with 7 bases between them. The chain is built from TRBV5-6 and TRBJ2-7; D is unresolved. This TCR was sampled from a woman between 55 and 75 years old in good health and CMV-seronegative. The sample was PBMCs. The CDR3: CASSLLRTYEQYF. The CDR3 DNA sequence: TGTGCCAGCAGCTTGCTCAGAACCTACGAGCAGTACTTC. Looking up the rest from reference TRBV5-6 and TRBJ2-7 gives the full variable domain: DAGVTQSPTHLIKTRGQQVTLRCSPKSGHDTVSWYQQALGQGPQFIFQYYEEEERQRGNFPDRFSGHQFPNYSSELNVNALLLGDSALYLCASSLLRTYEQYFGPGTRLTVT.